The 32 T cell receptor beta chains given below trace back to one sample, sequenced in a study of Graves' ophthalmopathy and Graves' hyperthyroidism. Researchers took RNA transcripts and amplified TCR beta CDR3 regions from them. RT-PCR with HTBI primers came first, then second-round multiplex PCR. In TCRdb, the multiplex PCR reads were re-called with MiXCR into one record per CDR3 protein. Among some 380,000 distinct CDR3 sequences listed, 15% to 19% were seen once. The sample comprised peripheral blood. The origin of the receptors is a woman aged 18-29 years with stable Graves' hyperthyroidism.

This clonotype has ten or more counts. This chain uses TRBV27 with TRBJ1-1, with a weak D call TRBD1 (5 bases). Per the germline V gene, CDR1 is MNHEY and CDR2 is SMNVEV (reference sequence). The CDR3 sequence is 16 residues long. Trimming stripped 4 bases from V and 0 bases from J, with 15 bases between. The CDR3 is CASSSGIRGLNTEAFF. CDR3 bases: TGTGCCAGCAGTTCTGGGATCCGGGGCTTGAACACTGAAGCTTTCTTT.

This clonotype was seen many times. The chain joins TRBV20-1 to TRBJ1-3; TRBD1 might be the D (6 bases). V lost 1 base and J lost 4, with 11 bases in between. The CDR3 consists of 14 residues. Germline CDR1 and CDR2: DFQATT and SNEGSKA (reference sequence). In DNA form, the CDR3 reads TGCAGTGCTAGAGCGGACAGCCTAGGAAACACCATATATTTT. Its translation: CSARADSLGNTIYF.

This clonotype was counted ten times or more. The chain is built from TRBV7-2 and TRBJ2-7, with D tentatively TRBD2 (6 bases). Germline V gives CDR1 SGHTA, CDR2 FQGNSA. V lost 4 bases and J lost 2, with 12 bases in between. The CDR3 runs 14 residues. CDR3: CASSSTGGTYEQYF. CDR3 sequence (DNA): TGTGCCAGCAGCTCCACGGGCGGGACCTACGAGCAGTACTTC.

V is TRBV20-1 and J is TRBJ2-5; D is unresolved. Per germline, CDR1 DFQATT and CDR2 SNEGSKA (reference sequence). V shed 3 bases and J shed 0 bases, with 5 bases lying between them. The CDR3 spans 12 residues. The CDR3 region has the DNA TGCAGTGCTAGGGGGAACCAAGAGACCCAGTACTTC. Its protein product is CSARGNQETQYF.

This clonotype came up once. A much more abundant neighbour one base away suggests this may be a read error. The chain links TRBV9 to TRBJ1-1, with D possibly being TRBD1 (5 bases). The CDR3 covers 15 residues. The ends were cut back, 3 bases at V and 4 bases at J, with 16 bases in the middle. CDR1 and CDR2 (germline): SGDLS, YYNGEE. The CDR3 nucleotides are TGTGCCAGCAGCGCCGACCCCCAGGGATGCACTGAAGCTTTCTTT. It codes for CASSADPQGCTEAFF.

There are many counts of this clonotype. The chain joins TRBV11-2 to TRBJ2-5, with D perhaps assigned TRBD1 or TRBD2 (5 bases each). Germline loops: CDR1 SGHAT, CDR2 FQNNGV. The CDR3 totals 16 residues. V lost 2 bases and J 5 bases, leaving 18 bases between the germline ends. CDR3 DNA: TGTGCCAGCAGCTTACACCGGGACCCAGGAAGGGAGACCCAGTACTTC. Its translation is CASSLHRDPGRETQYF. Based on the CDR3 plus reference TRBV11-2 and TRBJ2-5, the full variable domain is EAGVAQSPRYKIIEKRQSVAFWCNPISGHATLYWYQQILGQGPKLLIQFQNNGVVDDSQLPKDRFSAERLKGVDSTLKIQPAKLEDSAVYLCASSLHRDPGRETQYFGPGTRLLVL.

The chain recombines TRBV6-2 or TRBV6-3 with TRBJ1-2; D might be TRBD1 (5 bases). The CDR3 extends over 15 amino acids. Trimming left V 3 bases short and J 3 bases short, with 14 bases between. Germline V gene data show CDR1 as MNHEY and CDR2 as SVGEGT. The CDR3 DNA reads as TGTGCCAGCAGTTATTACGCCAGGGTGGACTATGGCTACACCTTC. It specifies CASSYYARVDYGYTF.

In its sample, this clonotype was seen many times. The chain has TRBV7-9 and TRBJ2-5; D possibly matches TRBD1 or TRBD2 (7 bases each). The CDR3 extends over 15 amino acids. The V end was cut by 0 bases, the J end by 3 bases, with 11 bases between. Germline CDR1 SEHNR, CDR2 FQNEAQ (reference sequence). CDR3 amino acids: CASSLARGTEETQYF. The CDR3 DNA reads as TGTGCCAGCAGCTTAGCGCGGGGGACAGAAGAGACCCAGTACTTC.

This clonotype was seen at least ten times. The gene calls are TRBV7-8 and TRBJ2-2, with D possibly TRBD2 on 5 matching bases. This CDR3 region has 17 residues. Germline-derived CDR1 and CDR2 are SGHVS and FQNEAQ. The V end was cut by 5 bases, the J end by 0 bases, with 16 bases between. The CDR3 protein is CASSPNGLGANTGELFF. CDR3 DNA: TGTGCCAGCAGCCCAAATGGACTGGGCGCGAACACCGGGGAGCTGTTTTTT.

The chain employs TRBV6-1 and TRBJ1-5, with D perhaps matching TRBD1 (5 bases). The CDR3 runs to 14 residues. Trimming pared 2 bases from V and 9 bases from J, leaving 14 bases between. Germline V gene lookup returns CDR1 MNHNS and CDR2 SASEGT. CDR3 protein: CASSEWAGRVPQHF. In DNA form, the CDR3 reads TGTGCCAGCAGTGAATGGGCAGGGCGTGTGCCCCAGCATTTT.

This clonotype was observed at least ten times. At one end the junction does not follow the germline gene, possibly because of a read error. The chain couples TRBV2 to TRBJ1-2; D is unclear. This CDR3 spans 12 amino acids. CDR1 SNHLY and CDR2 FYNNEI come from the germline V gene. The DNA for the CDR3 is TGTGCCAGCAGGGAAGCTAACTATGGCTACACCTTC. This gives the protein CASREANYGYTF.

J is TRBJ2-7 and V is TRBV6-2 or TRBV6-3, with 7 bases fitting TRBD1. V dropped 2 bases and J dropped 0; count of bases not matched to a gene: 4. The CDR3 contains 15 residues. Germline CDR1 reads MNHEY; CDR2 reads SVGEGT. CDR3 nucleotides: TGTGCCAGCAGTTACGGACAGGCCTTCTCCTACGAGCAGTACTTC. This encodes CASSYGQAFSYEQYF.

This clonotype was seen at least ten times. The CDR3 DNA sequence: TGTGCCAGCAGTTCCCGGGACGTCACCATGAACACTGAAGCTTTCTTT. It translates to CASSSRDVTMNTEAFF. The V gene is TRBV6-5, the J gene TRBJ1-1; the D gene is possibly TRBD1 (5 bases). CDR1 and CDR2 from the germline V gene are MNHEY and SVGAGI. There are 16 residues in the CDR3. Trimming shortened V by 4 bases and J by 0 bases, and 15 bases separated the two germline ends.

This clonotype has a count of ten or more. The CDR3 spells CSARGSGAYEQYF. The CDR3 bases are TGCAGTGCTAGGGGCAGCGGGGCCTACGAGCAGTACTTC. The chain recombines TRBV20-1 with TRBJ2-7, with 7 bases matching TRBD2. The CDR3 spans 13 residues. The germline V gene has CDR1 DFQATT and CDR2 SNEGSKA (reference sequence). V shed 3 bases and J 2 bases; nucleotides not matched to a gene: 4.

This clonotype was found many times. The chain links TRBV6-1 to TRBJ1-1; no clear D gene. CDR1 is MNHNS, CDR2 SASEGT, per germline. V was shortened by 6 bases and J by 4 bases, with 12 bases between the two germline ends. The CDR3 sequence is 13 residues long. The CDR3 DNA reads TGTGCCAGCAGGAAGACGGCGAGCACTGAAGCTTTCTTT. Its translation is CASRKTASTEAFF.

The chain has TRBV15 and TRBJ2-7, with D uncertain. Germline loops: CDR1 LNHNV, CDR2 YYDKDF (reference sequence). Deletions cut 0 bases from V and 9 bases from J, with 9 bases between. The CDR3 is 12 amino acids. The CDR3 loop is CATSREAAGQYF. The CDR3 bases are TGTGCCACCAGCAGAGAAGCAGCCGGGCAGTACTTC.

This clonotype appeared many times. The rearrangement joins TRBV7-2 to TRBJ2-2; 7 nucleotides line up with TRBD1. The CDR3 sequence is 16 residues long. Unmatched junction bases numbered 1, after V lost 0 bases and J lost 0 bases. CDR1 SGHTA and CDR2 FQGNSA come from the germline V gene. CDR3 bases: TGTGCCAGCAGCTTAGCTGGGACAGCGAACACCGGGGAGCTGTTTTTT. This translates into CASSLAGTANTGELFF. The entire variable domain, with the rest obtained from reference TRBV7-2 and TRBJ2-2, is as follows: GAGVSQSPSNKVTEKGKDVELRCDPISGHTALYWYRQSLGQGLEFLIYFQGNSAPDKSGLPSDRFSAERTGGSVSTLTIQRTQQEDSAVYLCASSLAGTANTGELFFGEGSRLTVL.

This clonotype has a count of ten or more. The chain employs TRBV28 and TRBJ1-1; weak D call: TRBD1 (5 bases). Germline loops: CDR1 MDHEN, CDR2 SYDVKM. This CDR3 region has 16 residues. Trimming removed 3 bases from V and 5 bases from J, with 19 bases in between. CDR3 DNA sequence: TGTGCCAGCAGTTTTTTAGGTACCGTGGGGGTAACTGAAGCTTTCTTT. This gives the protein CASSFLGTVGVTEAFF.

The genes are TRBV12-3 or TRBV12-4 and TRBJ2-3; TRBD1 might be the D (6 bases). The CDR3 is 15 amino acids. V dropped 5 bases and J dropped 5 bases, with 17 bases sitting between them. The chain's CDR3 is CASSPGPQGGDTQYF. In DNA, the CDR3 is TGTGCCAGCAGTCCGGGACCCCAAGGGGGAGATACGCAGTATTTT.

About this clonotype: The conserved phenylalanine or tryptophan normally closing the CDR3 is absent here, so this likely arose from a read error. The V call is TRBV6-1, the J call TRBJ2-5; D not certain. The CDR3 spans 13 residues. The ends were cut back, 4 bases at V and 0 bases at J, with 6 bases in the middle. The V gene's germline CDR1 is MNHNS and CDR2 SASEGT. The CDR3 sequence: CASSVGHQETQYY. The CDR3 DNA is TGTGCCAGCAGTGTCGGACACCAAGAGACCCAGTACTAC.

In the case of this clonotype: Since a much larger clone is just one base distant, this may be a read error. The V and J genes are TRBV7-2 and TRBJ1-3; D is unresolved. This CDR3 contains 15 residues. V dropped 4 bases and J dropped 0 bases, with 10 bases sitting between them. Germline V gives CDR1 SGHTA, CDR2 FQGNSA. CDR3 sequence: CASSSAFSSGNTIYF. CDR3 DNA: TGTGCCAGCAGCTCAGCGTTCAGCTCTGGAAACACCATATATTTT.

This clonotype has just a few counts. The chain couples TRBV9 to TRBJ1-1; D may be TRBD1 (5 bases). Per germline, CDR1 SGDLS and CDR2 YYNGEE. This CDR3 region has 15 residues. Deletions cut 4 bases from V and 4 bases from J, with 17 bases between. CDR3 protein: CASSYDSQRGTEAFF. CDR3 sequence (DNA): TGTGCCAGCAGCTATGATTCCCAGAGGGGCACTGAAGCTTTCTTT.

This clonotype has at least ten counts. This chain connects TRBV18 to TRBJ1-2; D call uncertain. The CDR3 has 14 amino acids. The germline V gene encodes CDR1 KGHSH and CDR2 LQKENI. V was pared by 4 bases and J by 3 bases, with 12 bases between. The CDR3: CASSRDSIDYGYTF. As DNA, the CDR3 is TGTGCCAGCTCACGGGATTCTATCGACTATGGCTACACCTTC.

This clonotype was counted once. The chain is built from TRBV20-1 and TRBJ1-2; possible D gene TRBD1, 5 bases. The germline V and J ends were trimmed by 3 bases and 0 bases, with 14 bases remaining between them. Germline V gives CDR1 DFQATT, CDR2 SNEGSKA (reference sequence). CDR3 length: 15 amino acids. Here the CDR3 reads CSARYLTGANYGYTF. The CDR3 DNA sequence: TGCAGTGCTAGGTACTTGACGGGGGCTAACTATGGCTACACCTTC.

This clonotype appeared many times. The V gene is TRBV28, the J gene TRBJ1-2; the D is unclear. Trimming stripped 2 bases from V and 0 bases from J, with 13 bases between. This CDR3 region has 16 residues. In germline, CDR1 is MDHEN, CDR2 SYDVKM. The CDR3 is CASSLGRAAANYGYTF. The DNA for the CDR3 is TGTGCCAGCAGTTTAGGGCGAGCCGCTGCTAACTATGGCTACACCTTC.

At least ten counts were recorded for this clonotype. CDR3 sequence reads: CASSLEGVDTEAFF. The CDR3 DNA reads TGTGCCAGCAGCTTGGAGGGGGTGGACACTGAAGCTTTCTTT. This chain joins TRBV11-3 and TRBJ1-1, with D possibly matching TRBD1 (6 bases). The germline V and J ends were trimmed by 3 bases and 3 bases, with 11 bases remaining between them. Germline V CDR1 and CDR2: SGHNT, YENEEA. CDR3 length: 14 residues.

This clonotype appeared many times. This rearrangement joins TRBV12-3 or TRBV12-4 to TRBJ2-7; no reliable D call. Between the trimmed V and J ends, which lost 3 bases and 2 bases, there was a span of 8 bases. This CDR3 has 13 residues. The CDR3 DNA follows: TGTGCCAGCAGTTTCTCACGAGCCTACGAGCAGTACTTC. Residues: CASSFSRAYEQYF.

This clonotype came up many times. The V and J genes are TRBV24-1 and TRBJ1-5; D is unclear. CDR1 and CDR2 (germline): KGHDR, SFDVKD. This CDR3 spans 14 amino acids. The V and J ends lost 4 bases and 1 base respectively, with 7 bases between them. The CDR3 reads CATSDELSNQPQHF. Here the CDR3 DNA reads TGTGCCACCAGTGACGAATTAAGCAATCAGCCCCAGCATTTT.

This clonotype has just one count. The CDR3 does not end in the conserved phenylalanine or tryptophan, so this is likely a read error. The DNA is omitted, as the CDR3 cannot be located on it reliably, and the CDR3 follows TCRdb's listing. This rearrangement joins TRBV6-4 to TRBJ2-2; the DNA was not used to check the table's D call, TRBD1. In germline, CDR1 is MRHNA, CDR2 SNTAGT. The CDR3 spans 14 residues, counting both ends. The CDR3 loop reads CASSGTGIPGELCV.

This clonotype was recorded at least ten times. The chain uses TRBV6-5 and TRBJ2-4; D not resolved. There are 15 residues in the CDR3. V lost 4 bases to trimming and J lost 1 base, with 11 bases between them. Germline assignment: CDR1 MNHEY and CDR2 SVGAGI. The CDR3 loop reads CASSSPVPAKNIQYF. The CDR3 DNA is TGTGCCAGCAGTTCCCCTGTACCGGCCAAAAACATTCAGTACTTC.

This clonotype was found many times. The CDR3 here is CSVPPTGNYGYTF. In DNA form, the CDR3 reads TGCAGCGTCCCGCCGACAGGGAACTATGGCTACACCTTC. The chain couples TRBV29-1 to TRBJ1-2, with 7 bases fitting TRBD1. V lost 6 bases, J lost 2 bases, and 6 bases stayed unmatched. Germline V gene data show CDR1 as SQVTM and CDR2 as ANQGSEA. The CDR3 spans 13 residues.

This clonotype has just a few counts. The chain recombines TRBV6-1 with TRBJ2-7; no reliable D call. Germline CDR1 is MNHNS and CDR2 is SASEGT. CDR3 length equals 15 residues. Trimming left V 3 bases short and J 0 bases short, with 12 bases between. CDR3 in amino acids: CASSEENTGSYEQYF. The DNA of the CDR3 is TGTGCCAGCAGTGAGGAAAACACCGGCTCCTACGAGCAGTACTTC.